This T cell receptor beta chain was sequenced in a study of PD-1 blockade in mismatch repair-deficient tumors. The trim removed 3 bases at V and 2 bases at J, leaving 3 bases unmatched. Per germline, CDR1 KGHSH and CDR2 LQKENI. There are 15 residues in the CDR3. Libraries were prepared by immunoSEQ multiplex PCR; TCRdb keeps only in-frame clonotypes and omits some of them. Altogether about 100,000 clones are present, under 90% being singletons, with the ten largest covering around 6.9%. Of note for this clone: The sample holds other DNA sequences that translate to the same CDR3.

This receptor was obtained from an adult with mismatch repair-deficient cancer. The chain couples TRBV18 to TRBJ1-4; 7 nucleotides align to TRBD1. This material consisted of peripheral blood, taken approximately 36 weeks after starting pembrolizumab. CDR3 DNA: TGTGCCAGCTCACCGGCGGGACAGACTAATGAAAAACTGTTTTTT. Translating it yields CASSPAGQTNEKLFF.